This T cell receptor (beta chain) is drawn from a study of shared clonotypes between healthy human individuals. Study-wide results and caveats: For sorted subsets, rarefaction showed incomplete sequencing despite large depth. It was only blood that was sampled, and tissue repertoires likely differ. Against clonotypes common to all four donors, non-shared ones had lower generation probabilities. What limited the represented genetic and exposure-history diversity was the small number of donors.

Profiling relied on immunoSEQ multiplex PCR, and the TCRdb table lists in-frame clones only, not all of them. This sample carries around 2,000,000 clones, about 95% of them seen once, and the ten largest clones take less than 1.5%. The ends were cut back, 0 bases at V and 1 base at J, with 12 bases in the middle. The CDR3 sequence is 16 residues long. The germline V gene has CDR1 LGHNA and CDR2 YSLEER. Cells designated naive CD8 were CD45RO-negative and were positively selected for CCR7, with terminally differentiated effector memory CD45RA+ cells excluded. Notes on this clone: Its antigen remains unknown.

The origin of this receptor is a man younger than 35 in good health. The chain links TRBV4-3 to TRBJ1-2; a weak D match, TRBD1 (5 bases). Sequencing was performed on naive CD8+ T cells sorted from blood. The CDR3 loop reads CASSQDFGHLNYGYTF. CDR3 DNA: TGCGCCAGCAGCCAAGATTTCGGACACCTTAACTATGGCTACACCTTC.